Shown below are 10 T cell receptor beta chains from a single sample sequenced in a study of T-cell reconstitution after alpha-beta-depleted transplantation in children. Unique molecular identifiers were used to barcode this TCRbeta library. TCRdb independently ran MiXCR on the PCR reads; one entry per CDR3 protein. In the table there are 200,000 to 300,000 distinct CDR3 sequences, 12% of which are singletons. Sequenced material: PBMCs from the stem cell graft donor, taken from the stem cell graft. Source of these receptors: a human donor who donated a stem cell graft to a child with acute lymphoblastic leukemia.

In its sample, this clonotype was seen many times. The chain has TRBV5-1 and TRBJ2-7, with D perhaps TRBD1 (6 bases). Germline V gives CDR1 SGHRS, CDR2 YFSETQ. V was pared by 4 bases and J by 6 bases, with 17 bases between. The CDR3 is made up of 14 amino acids. CDR3 loop: CASSKSGARGEQYF. The CDR3 DNA follows: TGCGCCAGCAGCAAGTCCGGGGCCAGGGGCGAGCAGTACTTC. Based on the CDR3 plus reference TRBV5-1 and TRBJ2-7, the full variable domain is KAGVTQTPRYLIKTRGQQVTLSCSPISGHRSVSWYQQTPGQGLQFLFEYFSETQRNKGNFPGRFSGRQFSNSRSEMNVSTLELGDSALYLCASSKSGARGEQYFGPGTRLTVT.

This clonotype was counted at least ten times. This chain connects TRBV20-1 to TRBJ2-3; tentative D call: TRBD1 (6 bases). Germline CDR1 reads DFQATT; CDR2 reads SNEGSKA (reference sequence). Trimming removed 3 bases from V and 2 bases from J, with 15 bases in between. The CDR3 has 15 amino acids. This CDR3 reads CSASRDKPYTDTQYF. In DNA, the CDR3 is TGCAGTGCTAGCCGGGACAAGCCCTACACAGATACGCAGTATTTT.

This clonotype was detected ten times or more. The CDR3 is CASSLQSGGYTF. The CDR3 DNA sequence: TGTGCCAGCAGCTTACAAAGCGGTGGCTACACCTTC. V usage is TRBV7-9 and J usage is TRBJ1-2, with D uncertain. The length of the CDR3 is 12 residues. V lost 2 bases and J 7 bases, leaving 8 bases between the germline ends. Looked up from germline, CDR1 is SEHNR and CDR2 is FQNEAQ (reference sequence). The full variable domain, its missing parts supplied by reference TRBV7-9 and TRBJ1-2, is DTGVSQNPRHKITKRGQNVTFRCDPISEHNRLYWYRQTLGQGPEFLTYFQNEAQLEKSRLLSDRFSAERPKGSFSTLEIQRTEQGDSAMYLCASSLQSGGYTFGSGTRLTVV.

This clonotype was picked up many times. This chain joins TRBV20-1 and TRBJ1-5; D unclear. Germline V gene data show CDR1 as DFQATT and CDR2 as SNEGSKA (reference sequence). V lost 1 base to trimming and J lost 5 bases, with 9 bases between them. The CDR3 length is 13 residues. The CDR3 coding sequence is TGCAGTGCTAGAGGTCGGATGGATCAGCCCCAGCATTTT. Translating it yields CSARGRMDQPQHF.

This clonotype showed up many times. The CDR3, as DNA: TGTGCCAGCCGCCAAGCCCCATGGACAGACGGTAGCAATCAGCCCCAGCATTTT. It encodes CASRQAPWTDGSNQPQHF. The genes are TRBV6-5 and TRBJ1-5; tentative D call: TRBD1 (6 bases). Trimming shortened V by 8 bases and J by 0 bases, and 23 bases separated the two germline ends. This CDR3 is 18 amino acids long. Looked up from germline, CDR1 is MNHEY and CDR2 is SVGAGI.

DNA of the CDR3: TGTGCCAGCAGCCAAGATCGGGACAGCCCCGATTACTCTGGGGCCAACGTCCTGACTTTC. Translation: CASSQDRDSPDYSGANVLTF. The chain has TRBV14 and TRBJ2-6; 7 bases line up with TRBD1. This CDR3 is 20 amino acids long. V lost 0 bases and J lost 0; bases outside the gene matches: 11. From germline, CDR1 is SGHDN and CDR2 FVKESK.

Ten or more counts support this clonotype. The genes are TRBV6-6 and TRBJ2-2, with D possibly being TRBD2 (5 bases). The V end lost 7 bases, the J end lost 5 bases, and 11 bases lay between the germline ends. The CDR3 runs to 13 residues. CDR1 and CDR2 from the germline V gene are MNHNY and SVGAGI (reference sequence). The CDR3 protein is CASNARGTGELFF. For the CDR3, the DNA is TGTGCCAGCAATGCCCGCGGGACCGGGGAGCTGTTTTTT.

The gene calls are TRBV4-3 and TRBJ1-4; a weak D match, TRBD1 (6 bases). V lost 1 base and J lost 8, with 11 bases in between. Germline CDR1 reads LGHNA; CDR2 reads YSLEER. CDR3 length: 14 residues. As DNA, the CDR3 is TGCGCCAGCAGCCAAGTCAGGGGTCGCGAAAAACTGTTTTTT. Protein: CASSQVRGREKLFF.

V gene TRBV4-1 combines with J gene TRBJ1-6, with unresolved D. This CDR3 is 13 amino acids long. V dropped 4 bases and J dropped 8 bases, with 9 bases sitting between them. CDR1 is MGHRA and CDR2 is YSYEKL in the germline V gene. CDR3 sequence reads: CASSLYLDSPLHF. The CDR3 DNA follows: TGCGCCAGCAGCCTTTATCTGGATTCACCCCTCCACTTT.

This clonotype came up many times. The chain links TRBV28 to TRBJ1-2, with D perhaps matching TRBD1 (6 bases). V was cut by 5 bases and J by 9 bases, with 13 bases left in between. Germline CDR1 MDHEN, CDR2 SYDVKM. The CDR3 is 12 amino acids. The CDR3 bases are TGTGCCAGCAGTACTCCAGACAGGAGCTACACCTTC. This codes for CASSTPDRSYTF.